This TCR beta chain appears in the sequencing data of a study of blood T cells in healthy people across ages. Background on the study: When template switching was applied, about one barcoded beta molecule was captured per two T cells.

Healthy Caucasians from Russia aged about 6 to 90 served as donors. Peripheral blood, around 10 milliliters per donor, was collected. Samples each yielded at least 6 micrograms of total RNA. A second PCR, run for roughly 7 to 11 cycles, used a sample-barcoded 5' primer plus a J-beta primer mix. TCRdb independently ran MiXCR on the 5' RACE reads; one entry per CDR3 protein. This table holds about 720,000 distinct CDR3 sequences, over 20% found once. The CDR3 sequence is 16 residues long. Germline loops: CDR1 SGHRS, CDR2 YFSETQ. Trimming cost V 2 bases and J 6 bases, with 17 bases left between them. The sequenced material came from blood. The chain combines TRBV5-1 with TRBJ1-4; maybe TRBD1 (5 bases). The source is a man aged 65 to 85 in good health. The CDR3 protein is CASSLSLAGQDEKLFF. CDR3 sequence (DNA): TGCGCCAGCAGCTTATCGTTGGCAGGGCAGGATGAAAAACTGTTTTTT.